This T cell receptor (beta chain) stems from a study of regulatory T cells in long-lasting Graves disease. Germline V gene sequence: CDR1 SGHAT, CDR2 FQNNGV. V trimming: 5 bases; J trimming: 0 bases; junction bases outside the gene matches: 12. The CDR3 has 17 amino acids. Arm-PCR of CDR3 regions and iRepertoire HTBI primers were the basis on which TCR beta libraries were built. One entry per CDR3 protein results from TCRdb running MiXCR on the multiplex PCR reads. The sample has about half a million distinct CDR3 sequences, more than 10% seen once. This clonotype was recorded at least ten times. Time point meaning: newly diagnosed GD, antithyroid drugs for less than 3 months. After RNA was extracted from PBMCs, the TCR library was made from it. By American Thyroid Association guidelines, Graves' disease was diagnosed in the cohort. This sample also appeared in a second study, on T cells in Graves' hyperthyroidism and ophthalmopathy.

Sequences were derived from peripheral blood mononuclear cells (PBMCs), sampled at new diagnosis, from a patient treated with antithyroid drugs. This TCR came from a young woman with Graves disease. The chain joins TRBV11-2 to TRBJ1-2; 7 nucleotides match TRBD1. CDR3 sequence reads: CASSPWVTGTSNYGYTF. CDR3 DNA sequence: TGTGCCAGCAGCCCATGGGTGACAGGGACTTCTAACTATGGCTACACCTTC.